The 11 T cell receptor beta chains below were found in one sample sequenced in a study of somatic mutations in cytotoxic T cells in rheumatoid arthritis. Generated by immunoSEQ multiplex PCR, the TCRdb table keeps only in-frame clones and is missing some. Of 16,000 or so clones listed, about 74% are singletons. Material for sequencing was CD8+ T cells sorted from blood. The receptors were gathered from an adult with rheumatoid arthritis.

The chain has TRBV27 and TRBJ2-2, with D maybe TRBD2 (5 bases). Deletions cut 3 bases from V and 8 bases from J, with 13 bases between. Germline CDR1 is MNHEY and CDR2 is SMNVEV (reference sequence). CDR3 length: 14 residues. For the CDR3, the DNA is TGTGCCAGCAGTTTGGGATCTAGCCCGGGGGAGCTGTTTTTT. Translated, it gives CASSLGSSPGELFF.

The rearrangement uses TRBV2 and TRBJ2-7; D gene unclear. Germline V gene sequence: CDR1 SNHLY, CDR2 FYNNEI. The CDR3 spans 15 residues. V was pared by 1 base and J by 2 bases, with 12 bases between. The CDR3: CASSEVGGETYEQYF. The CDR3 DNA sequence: TGTGCCAGCAGTGAAGTGGGCGGAGAAACCTACGAGCAGTACTTC. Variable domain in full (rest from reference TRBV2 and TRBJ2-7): EPEVTQTPSHQVTQMGQEVILRCVPISNHLYFYWYRQILGQKVEFLVSFYNNEISEKSEIFDDQFSVERPDGSNFTLKIRSTKLEDSAMYFCASSEVGGETYEQYFGPGTRLTVT.

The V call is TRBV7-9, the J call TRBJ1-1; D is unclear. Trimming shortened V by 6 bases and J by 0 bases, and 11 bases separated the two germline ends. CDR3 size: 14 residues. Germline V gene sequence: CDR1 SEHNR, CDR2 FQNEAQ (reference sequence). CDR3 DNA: TGTGCCAGCAGTTCCGGACGGGTGAACACTGAAGCTTTCTTT. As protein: CASSSGRVNTEAFF.

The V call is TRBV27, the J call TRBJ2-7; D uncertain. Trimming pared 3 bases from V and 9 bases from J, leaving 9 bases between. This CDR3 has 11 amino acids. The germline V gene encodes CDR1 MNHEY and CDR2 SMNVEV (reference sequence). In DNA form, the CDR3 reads TGTGCCAGCAGTTTCGGGCCTCGGCAGTACTTC. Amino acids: CASSFGPRQYF.

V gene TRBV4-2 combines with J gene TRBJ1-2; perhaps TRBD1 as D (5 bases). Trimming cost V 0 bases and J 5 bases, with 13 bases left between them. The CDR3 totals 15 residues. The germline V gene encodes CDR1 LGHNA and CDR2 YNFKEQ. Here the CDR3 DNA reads TGTGCCAGCAGCCAAGATTCAGGTGGGGGGTATGGCTACACCTTC. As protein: CASSQDSGGGYGYTF.

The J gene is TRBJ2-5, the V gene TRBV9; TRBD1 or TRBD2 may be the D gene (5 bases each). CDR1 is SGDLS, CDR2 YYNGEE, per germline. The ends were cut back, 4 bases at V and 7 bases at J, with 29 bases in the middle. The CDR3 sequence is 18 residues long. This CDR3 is CASSTGHAGTHPAGTQYF. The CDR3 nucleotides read TGTGCCAGCAGCACAGGCCATGCAGGGACCCACCCGGCGGGGACCCAGTACTTC.

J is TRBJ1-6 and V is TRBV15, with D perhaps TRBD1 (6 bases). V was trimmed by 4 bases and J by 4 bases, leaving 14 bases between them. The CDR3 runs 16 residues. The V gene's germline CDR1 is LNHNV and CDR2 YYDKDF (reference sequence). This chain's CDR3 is CATSNQQGGYNSPLHF. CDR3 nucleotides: TGTGCCACCAGCAACCAACAGGGTGGATATAATTCACCCCTCCACTTT.

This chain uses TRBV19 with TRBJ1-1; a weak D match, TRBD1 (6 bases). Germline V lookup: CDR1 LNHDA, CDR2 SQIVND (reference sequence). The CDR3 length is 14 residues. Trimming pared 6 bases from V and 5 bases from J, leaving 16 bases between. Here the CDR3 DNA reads TGTGCCAGTAGAATAACAGGGAGAGGTACTGAAGCTTTCTTT. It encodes CASRITGRGTEAFF.

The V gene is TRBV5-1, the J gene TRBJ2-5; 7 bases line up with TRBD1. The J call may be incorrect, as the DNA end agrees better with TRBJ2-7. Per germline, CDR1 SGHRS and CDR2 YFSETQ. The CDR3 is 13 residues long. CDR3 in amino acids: CATSSAGGYEQYF. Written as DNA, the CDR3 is TGCGCCACTTCCTCGGCAGGGGGATACGAGCAGTACTTC.

The CDR3 loop reads CASAGGSTNEKLFF. CDR3 nucleotide sequence: TGTGCCAGCGCCGGAGGTTCGACTAATGAAAAACTGTTTTTT. The V gene is TRBV7-9, the J gene TRBJ1-4; D uncertain. The V end was cut by 8 bases, the J end by 2 bases, with 12 bases between. Germline CDR1 and CDR2: SEHNR and FQNEAQ (reference sequence). The CDR3 contains 14 residues.

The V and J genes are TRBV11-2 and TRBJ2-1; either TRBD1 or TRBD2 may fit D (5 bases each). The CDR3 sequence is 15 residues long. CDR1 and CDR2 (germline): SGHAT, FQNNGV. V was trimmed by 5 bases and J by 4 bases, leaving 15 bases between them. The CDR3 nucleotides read TGTGCCAGCAGCGCCTCCGGGACCTTTTACAATGAGCAGTTCTTC. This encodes CASSASGTFYNEQFF.